The sequence of this TCR beta chain was determined in a study of T cell clonotyping in hematopoietic cell transplantation (dated by TCRdb to the early 2020s). Background on the whole study: In the study, over a hundred blood samples were gathered from 35 consecutive transplant recipients and their related donors. Recruitment of patients ran from September 2015 to January 2017, and follow-up continued until late 2020 or until death. What the research found in general, with its limitations: Only a small fraction of recipient repertoires overlapped donor repertoires, with over 95% appearing de novo at the given depth. Inverse Simpson Index values from donors and from recipients before transplant predicted broader TCR repertoire diversity after transplant. The sample size was limited, and CD4 and CD8 repertoire contributions could not be separated because cells were not sorted. Recipient TCR diversity fell after transplant, with pathologically expanded clonotypes rising progressively from day 30 to day 180.

The sample's time point label, decoded: 30 days after allo-HCT. Blood from recipients was drawn roughly 28 days before transplant, then again at days 30, 100 and 180 after transplant. Nuclei Lysis Solution was used to extract genomic DNA from fresh or cryopreserved unfractionated peripheral blood mononuclear cells. From the cysteine up to the phenylalanine, the CDR3 has a length of 13 residues. Just the 39-base CDR3 DNA is kept, in frame starting at base 1. The germline V gene (reference sequence) gives CDR1 as GTSNPN and CDR2 as SVGIG. V drops 2 bases and J drops 6 bases, leaving 14 bases in between. This clone was recorded a few times. Its antigen remains undetermined. Per-base quality was not reported, and no clone a single base away is much larger than it. With the immunoSEQ assay, which is a bias-controlled multiplex PCR relying on V- and J-specific primers, TCR beta CDR3 regions were amplified from genomic DNA. In a second PCR step, the CDR3 amplicons were tagged with a proprietary barcode plus Illumina adapter sequences. CDR3 libraries were sequenced on an Illumina MiSeq instrument. Under the source paper's analysis protocol: Export and quality control were handled in immunoSEQ Analyzer 3.0, while downstream analyses relied on R Bioconductor and Immunarch. Only productive rearrangements within the normalized downsampled data set were used in the calculation of repertoire metrics. In the normalized cohort, a clonotype counted as pathologically expanded if the clonotype was larger than 5 templates. The Inverse Simpson Index was used to measure repertoire diversity. The non-normalized data set was used for CMV-specificity analyses so that all clonotypes could be captured. Entries here come from immuneACCESS through TCRdb and include only in-frame sequences with V and J called. Some clones fail to appear in such tables; in the studies checked, an unresolved V gene covers under half of the shortfall, and the cause of the remainder is unknown. That table is the source of V, J and clone size, and D and trimming were worked out from the DNA. The sample yields approximately 6,100 clones; roughly 32% were counted once. The biggest ten clones account for less than 20% of the sample.

This material consisted of peripheral blood mononuclear cells, taken 30 days after allogeneic stem cell transplant. This TCR was sampled from a female patient aged 50-59 years who had an allogeneic stem cell transplant from an unrelated donor, so the T cells may come from the graft donor. Some clones in this sample may be carry-over from other donors' samples. The rearranged chain carries TRBV30 and TRBJ2-7, with no D gene named confidently. This receptor has the CDR3 CAWSRDIPPEQYF. The DNA sequence reads TGTGCCTGGAGTCGAGACATTCCCCCCGAGCAGTACTTC.